The rows below give T cell receptor beta chains drawn from one sample of a study of blood T cell repertoires in COVID-19. Clones were read by immunoSEQ multiplex PCR, and TCRdb kept only the in-frame ones, dropping some. The sample records 95,000 to 150,000 clones, roughly 84% being singletons. Sequencing used PBMCs or T cells enriched from blood (not recorded which). These receptors were taken from a woman aged 25-40 years who had recovered from COVID-19. The CDR3 runs from the conserved cysteine through the conserved F or W. D genes are given only for firm matches. Some rows have no size entry. The others give once, few or many, or a class for an expanded clone.

size	V	J	D	CDR3	DNA
NA	TRBV6-4	TRBJ1-2	TRBD1	CASSEAGQGVDGYTF	TGTGCCAGCAGTGAAGCGGGACAGGGAGTCGATGGCTACACCTTC
few	TRBV7-2	TRBJ2-6	TRBD2	CASSLFGAGASGANVLTF	TGTGCCAGCAGCTTGTTCGGAGCGGGAGCATCTGGGGCCAACGTCCTGACTTTC
NA	TRBV7-3	TRBJ2-3	TRBD2	CASSSLAVSTDTQYF	TGTGCCAGCAGCTCACTAGCGGTTAGCACAGATACGCAGTATTTT
NA	TRBV11-2	TRBJ1-4	NA	CASSLGAGTEKLFF	TGTGCCAGCAGCTTAGGGGCAGGAACCGAAAAACTGTTTTTT
NA	TRBV25-1	TRBJ1-1	TRBD1	CASSGSTGKTEAFF	TGTGCCAGCAGTGGGTCGACAGGGAAGACTGAAGCTTTCTTT
NA	TRBV27	TRBJ2-7	TRBD1	CASGQGSRYEQYF	TGTGCCAGCGGACAGGGCAGTCGCTACGAGCAGTACTTC
NA	TRBV3-1/TRBV3-2	TRBJ2-1	TRBD2	CASSNKTWLAGYNEQFF	TGTGCCAGCAGTAACAAGACTTGGCTAGCGGGGTACAATGAGCAGTTCTTC
NA	TRBV19	TRBJ2-7	TRBD2	CASSIPPAGGKYEQYF	TGTGCCAGTAGTATCCCCCCAGCGGGAGGGAAGTACGAGCAGTACTTC
NA	TRBV7-9	TRBJ1-4	NA	CASSLAQAEKLFF	TGTGCCAGCAGCTTAGCGCAAGCTGAAAAACTGTTTTTT
NA	TRBV5-1	TRBJ2-1	TRBD2	CASSPSAGYNEQFF	TGCGCCAGCAGCCCCTCAGCGGGATACAATGAGCAGTTCTTC
NA	TRBV4-1	TRBJ1-2	TRBD1	CASSRGQGAGANYGYTF	TGCGCCAGCAGCCGGGGACAGGGGGCAGGAGCTAACTATGGCTACACCTTC